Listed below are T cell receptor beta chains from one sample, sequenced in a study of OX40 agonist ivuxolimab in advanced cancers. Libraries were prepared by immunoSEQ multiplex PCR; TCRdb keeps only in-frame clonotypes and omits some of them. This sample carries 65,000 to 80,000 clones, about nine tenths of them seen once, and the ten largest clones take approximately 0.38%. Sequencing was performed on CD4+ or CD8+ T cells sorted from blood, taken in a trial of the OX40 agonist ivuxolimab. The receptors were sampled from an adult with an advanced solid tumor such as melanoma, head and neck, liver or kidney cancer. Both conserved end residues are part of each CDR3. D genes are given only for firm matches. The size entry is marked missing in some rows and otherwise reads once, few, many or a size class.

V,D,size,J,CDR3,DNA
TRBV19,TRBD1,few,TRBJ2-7,CASSVNRGPYEQYF,TGTGCCAGTAGTGTCAACAGGGGGCCCTACGAGCAGTACTTC
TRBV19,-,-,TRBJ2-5,CAAAGRHQETQYF,TGTGCCGCGGCAGGGCGGCACCAAGAGACCCAGTACTTC
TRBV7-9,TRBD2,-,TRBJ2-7,CASSLALGLAGGEQYF,TGTGCCAGCAGCTTAGCCCTGGGACTAGCGGGAGGCGAGCAGTACTTC
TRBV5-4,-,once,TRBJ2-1,CAQKSDGGLNPYNEQFF,TGTGCACAGAAGTCTGATGGAGGCCTAAACCCCTACAATGAGCAGTTCTTC
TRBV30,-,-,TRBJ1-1,CAWTRGSSGTEAFF,TGTGCCTGGACCCGGGGCTCTTCAGGAACTGAAGCTTTCTTT
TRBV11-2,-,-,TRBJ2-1,CASSPSSSQQKLFF,TGTGCCAGCAGCCCCTCCAGCTCACAGCAGAAGCTGTTCTTC
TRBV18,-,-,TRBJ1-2,CASSEGYGYTF,TGTGCCAGCTCCGAGGGCTATGGCTACACCTTC
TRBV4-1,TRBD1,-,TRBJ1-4,CASSSGTGTEKLFF,TGCGCCAGCAGCTCCGGGACAGGGACTGAAAAACTGTTTTTT
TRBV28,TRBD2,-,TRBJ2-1,CASIPGVAGYEQFF,TGTGCCAGCATTCCAGGGGTAGCGGGATATGAGCAGTTCTTC
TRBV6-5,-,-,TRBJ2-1,CASTRSYNTYNEQFF,TGTGCCAGCACTCGAAGTTACAATACCTACAATGAGCAGTTCTTC
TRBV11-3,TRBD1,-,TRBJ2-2,CASKDRDRTFRELFF,TGTGCCAGCAAGGACCGGGACAGGACATTTCGGGAGCTGTTTTTT
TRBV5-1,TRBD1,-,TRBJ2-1,CASSEDRGSYNEQFF,TGCGCCAGCAGCGAGGACAGGGGGTCCTACAATGAGCAGTTCTTC
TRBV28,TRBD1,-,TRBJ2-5,CASSPIGGQGAGETQYF,TGTGCCAGCAGTCCGATTGGGGGACAGGGGGCCGGGGAGACCCAGTACTTC
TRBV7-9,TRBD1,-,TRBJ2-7,CASGPGTATYEQYF,TGTGCCAGCGGTCCCGGGACAGCAACCTACGAGCAGTACTTC
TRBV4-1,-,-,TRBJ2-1,CASSQVSGRIPYNEQFF,TGCGCCAGCAGCCAAGTTTCAGGTCGCATCCCCTACAATGAGCAGTTCTTC
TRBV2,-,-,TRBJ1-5,CASSEAGAGNQPQHF,TGTGCCAGCAGTGAAGCAGGGGCGGGCAATCAGCCCCAGCATTTT